Sequencing of this T cell receptor beta chain was carried out in a study of CXCR3-negative and CXCR3-positive naive CD8 T cells. Findings and limits, study-wide: Both naive subsets carried similar amounts of surface CD5, so TCR strength was inferred from TRB CDR3 properties. Diversity proved comparably high across both naive subsets and much lower in memory CD8+ cells. CXCR3-positive naive cells carried more hydrophobic TRB CDR3s than CXCR3-negative naive cells did. Memory, not naive, CXCR3-negative and CXCR3-positive cells differed in TRBV-TRBJ usage.

Germline CDR1 and CDR2: SNHLY and FYNNEI. CDR3 size: 16 residues. The authors made the TRB cDNA libraries by 5' RACE using UMI labels. With the 5' RACE reads reprocessed, TCRdb shows one record per CDR3 protein and no DNA. The listing records tens of thousands of distinct CDR3 sequences. Comment on this clonotype: The antigen remains unidentified.

The TCR comes from a human donor in good health. Some clones in this sample may be carry-over from other donors' samples. The source material was naive CXCR3+ CD8+ T cells from blood. This sample's subset: CD45RO-CCR7+CD27+CD95- naive CD8+ T cells expressing CXCR3 (TNR3+). V gene TRBV2 combines with J gene TRBJ2-1; TCRdb lists TRBD1, though no DNA is available to test this call. CDR3 in amino acids: CASRFRDRSSYNEQFF. Using reference TRBV2 and TRBJ2-1 for the parts outside the CDR3, the full variable domain is EPEVTQTPSHQVTQMGQEVILRCVPISNHLYFYWYRQILGQKVEFLVSFYNNEISEKSEIFDDQFSVERPDGSNFTLKIRSTKLEDSAMYFCASRFRDRSSYNEQFFGPGTRLTVL.